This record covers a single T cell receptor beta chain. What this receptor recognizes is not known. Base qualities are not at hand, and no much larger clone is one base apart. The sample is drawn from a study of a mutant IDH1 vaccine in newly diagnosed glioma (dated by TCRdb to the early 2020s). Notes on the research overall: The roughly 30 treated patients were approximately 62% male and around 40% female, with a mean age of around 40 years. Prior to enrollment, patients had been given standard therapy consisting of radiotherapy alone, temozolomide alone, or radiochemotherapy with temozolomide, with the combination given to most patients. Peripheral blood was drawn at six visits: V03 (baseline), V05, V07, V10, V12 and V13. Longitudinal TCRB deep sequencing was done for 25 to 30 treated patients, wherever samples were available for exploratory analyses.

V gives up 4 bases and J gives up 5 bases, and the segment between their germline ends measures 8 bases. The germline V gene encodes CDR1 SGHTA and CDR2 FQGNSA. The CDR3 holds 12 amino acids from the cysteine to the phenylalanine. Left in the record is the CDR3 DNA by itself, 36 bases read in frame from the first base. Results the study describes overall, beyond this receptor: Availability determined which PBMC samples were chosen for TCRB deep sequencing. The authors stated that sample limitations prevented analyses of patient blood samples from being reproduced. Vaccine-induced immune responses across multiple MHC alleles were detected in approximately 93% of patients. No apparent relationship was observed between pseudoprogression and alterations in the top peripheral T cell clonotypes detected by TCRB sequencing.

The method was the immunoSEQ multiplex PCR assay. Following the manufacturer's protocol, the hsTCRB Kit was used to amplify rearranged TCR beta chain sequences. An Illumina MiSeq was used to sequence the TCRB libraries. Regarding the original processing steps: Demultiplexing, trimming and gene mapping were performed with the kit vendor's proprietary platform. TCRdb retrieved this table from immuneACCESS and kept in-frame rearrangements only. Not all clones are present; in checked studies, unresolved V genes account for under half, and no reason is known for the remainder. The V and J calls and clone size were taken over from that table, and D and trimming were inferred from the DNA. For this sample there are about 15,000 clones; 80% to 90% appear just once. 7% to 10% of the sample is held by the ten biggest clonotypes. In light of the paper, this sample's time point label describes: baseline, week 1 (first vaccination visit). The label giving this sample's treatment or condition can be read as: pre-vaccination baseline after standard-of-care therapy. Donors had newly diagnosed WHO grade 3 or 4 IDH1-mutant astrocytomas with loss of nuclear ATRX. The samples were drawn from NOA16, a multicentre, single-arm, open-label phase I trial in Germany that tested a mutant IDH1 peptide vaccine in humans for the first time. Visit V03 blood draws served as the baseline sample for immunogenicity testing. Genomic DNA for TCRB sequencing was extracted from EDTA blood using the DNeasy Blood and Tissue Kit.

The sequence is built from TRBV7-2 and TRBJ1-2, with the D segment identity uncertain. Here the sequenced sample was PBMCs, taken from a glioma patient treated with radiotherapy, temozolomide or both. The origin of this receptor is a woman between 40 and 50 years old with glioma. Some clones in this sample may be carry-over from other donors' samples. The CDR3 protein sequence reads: CASSSTVYGYTF. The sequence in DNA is TGTGCCAGCAGCTCCACAGTATATGGCTACACCTTC.